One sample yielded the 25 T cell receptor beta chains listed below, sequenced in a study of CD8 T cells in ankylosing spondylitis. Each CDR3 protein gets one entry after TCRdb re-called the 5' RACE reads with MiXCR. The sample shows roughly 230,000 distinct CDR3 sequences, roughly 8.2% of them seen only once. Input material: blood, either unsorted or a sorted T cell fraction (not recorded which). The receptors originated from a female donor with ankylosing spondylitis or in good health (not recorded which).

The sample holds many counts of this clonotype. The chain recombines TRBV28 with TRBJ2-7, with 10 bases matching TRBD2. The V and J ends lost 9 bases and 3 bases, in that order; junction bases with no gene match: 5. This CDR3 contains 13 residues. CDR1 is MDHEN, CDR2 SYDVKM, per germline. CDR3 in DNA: TGTGCCAGTGACGAGCGGGGGGGCTACGAGCAGTACTTC. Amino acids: CASDERGGYEQYF.

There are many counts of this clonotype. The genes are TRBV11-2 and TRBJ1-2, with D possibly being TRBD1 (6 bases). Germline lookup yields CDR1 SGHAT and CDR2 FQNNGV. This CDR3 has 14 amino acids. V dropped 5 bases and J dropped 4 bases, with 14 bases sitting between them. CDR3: CASSLQGTVYGYTF. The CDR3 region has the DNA TGTGCCAGCAGCCTGCAGGGGACGGTCTATGGCTACACCTTC.

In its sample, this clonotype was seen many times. CDR3 amino acids: CASSLATTPGTEAFF. CDR3 DNA sequence: TGTGCCAGCAGCTTGGCCACGACGCCGGGGACTGAAGCTTTCTTT. The chain joins TRBV5-5 to TRBJ1-1; D is unclear. In germline, CDR1 is SGHKS, CDR2 YYEKEE (reference sequence). This CDR3 comprises 15 residues. V lost 0 bases and J lost 5, with 14 bases in between.

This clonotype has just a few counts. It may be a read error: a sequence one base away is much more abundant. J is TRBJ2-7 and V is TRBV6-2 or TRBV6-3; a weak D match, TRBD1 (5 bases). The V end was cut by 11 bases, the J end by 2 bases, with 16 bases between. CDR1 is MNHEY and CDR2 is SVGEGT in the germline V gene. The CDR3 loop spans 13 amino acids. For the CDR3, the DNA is TGTGCCGTCTCCTGCGACAGTACCTACGAGCAGTACTTC. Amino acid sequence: CAVSCDSTYEQYF.

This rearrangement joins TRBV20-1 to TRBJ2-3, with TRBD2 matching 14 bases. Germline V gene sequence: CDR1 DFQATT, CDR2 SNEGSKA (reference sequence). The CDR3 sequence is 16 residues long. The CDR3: CCARDRTSGRIDTQYF. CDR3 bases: TGCTGCGCTAGAGACCGGACTAGCGGGAGGATAGATACGCAGTATTTT.

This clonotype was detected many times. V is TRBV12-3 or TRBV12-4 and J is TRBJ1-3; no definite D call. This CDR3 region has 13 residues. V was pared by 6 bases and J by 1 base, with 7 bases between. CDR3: CASRQISGNTIYF. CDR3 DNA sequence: TGTGCCAGCAGGCAAATTTCTGGAAACACCATATATTTT.

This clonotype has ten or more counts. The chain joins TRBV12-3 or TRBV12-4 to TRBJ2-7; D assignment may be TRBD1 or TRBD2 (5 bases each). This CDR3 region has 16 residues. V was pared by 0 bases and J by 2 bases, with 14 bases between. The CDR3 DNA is TGTGCCAGCAGTTTAGCGCTAGGGACGGGAACCTACGAGCAGTACTTC. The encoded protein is CASSLALGTGTYEQYF.

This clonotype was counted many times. CDR3 region: CASSQEPPQGLAYNEQFF. The CDR3 coding sequence is TGTGCCAGCAGCCAAGAACCTCCACAGGGTTTGGCCTACAATGAGCAGTTCTTC. This sequence joins TRBV14 and TRBJ2-1, with a possible D match to TRBD1 (6 bases). CDR1 is SGHDN and CDR2 is FVKESK in the germline V gene. The CDR3 has 18 residues. V was clipped by 0 bases and J by 2 bases, with 17 bases between them.

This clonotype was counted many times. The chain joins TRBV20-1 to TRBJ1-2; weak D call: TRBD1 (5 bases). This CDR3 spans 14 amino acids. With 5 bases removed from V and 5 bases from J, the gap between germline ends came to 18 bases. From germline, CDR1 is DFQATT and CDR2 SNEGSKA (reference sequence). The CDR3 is CSADPGEGLYGYTF. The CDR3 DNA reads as TGCAGTGCTGACCCGGGGGAGGGACTGTATGGCTACACCTTC.

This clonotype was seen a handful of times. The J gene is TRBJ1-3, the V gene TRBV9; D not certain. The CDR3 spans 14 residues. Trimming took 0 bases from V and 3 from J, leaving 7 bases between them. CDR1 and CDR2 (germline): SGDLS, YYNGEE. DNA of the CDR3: TGTGCCAGCAGCGTAGAAGGTGTTGGAAACACCATATATTTT. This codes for CASSVEGVGNTIYF.

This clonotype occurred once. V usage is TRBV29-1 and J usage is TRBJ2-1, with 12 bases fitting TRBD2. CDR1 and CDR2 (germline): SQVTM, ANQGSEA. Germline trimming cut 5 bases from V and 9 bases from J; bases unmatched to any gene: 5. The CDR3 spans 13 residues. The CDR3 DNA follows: TGCAGCGTTTGGACTAGCGGGACAGGTGAGCAGTTCTTC. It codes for CSVWTSGTGEQFF.

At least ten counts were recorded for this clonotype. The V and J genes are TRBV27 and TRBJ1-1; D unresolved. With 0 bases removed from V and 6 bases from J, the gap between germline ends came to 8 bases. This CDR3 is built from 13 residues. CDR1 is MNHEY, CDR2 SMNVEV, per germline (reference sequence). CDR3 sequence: CASSLSLVAEAFF. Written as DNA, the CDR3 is TGTGCCAGCAGTTTATCGTTGGTCGCTGAAGCTTTCTTT.

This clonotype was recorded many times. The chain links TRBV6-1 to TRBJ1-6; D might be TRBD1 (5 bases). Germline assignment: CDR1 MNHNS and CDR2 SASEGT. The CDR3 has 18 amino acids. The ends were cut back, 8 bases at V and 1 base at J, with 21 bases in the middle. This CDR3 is CASGRGGLPSSYNSPLHF. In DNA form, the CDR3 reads TGTGCCAGCGGGCGGGGCGGACTCCCGAGTTCCTATAATTCACCCCTCCACTTT.

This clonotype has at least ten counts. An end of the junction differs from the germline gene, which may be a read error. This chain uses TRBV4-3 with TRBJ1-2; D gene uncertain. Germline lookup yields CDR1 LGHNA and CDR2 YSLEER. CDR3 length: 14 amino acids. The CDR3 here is CASSLRKANYGYTF. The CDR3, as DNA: TGTGCCAGCAGTTTACGGAAAGCTAACTATGGCTACACCTTC.

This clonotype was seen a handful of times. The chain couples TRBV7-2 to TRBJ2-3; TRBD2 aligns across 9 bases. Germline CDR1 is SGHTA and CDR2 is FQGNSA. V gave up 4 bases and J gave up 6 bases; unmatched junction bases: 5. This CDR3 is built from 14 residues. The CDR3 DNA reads TGTGCCAGCAGCTGGGGGACTAGCCCTGATACGCAGTATTTT. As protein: CASSWGTSPDTQYF.

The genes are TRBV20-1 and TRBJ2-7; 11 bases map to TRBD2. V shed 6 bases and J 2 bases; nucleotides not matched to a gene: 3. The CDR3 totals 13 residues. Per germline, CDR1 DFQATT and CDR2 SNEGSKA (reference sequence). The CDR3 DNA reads TGCAGTGCAACTAGCGGGAGAACCTACGAGCAGTACTTC. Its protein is CSATSGRTYEQYF.

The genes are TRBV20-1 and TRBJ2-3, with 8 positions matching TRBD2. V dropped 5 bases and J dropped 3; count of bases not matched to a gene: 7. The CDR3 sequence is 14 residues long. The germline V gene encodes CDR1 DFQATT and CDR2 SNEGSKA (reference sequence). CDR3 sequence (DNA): TGCAGTGCTTATAGCGGGAAGGGGACAGATACGCAGTATTTT. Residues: CSAYSGKGTDTQYF.

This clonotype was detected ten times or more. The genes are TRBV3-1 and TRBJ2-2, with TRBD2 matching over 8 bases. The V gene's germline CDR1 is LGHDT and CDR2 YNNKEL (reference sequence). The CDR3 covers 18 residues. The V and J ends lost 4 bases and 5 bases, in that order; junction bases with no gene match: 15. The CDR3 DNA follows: TGTGCCAGCAGCCGCGTAGGAGGGAGCGGGAGAACGACCGGGGAGCTGTTTTTT. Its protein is CASSRVGGSGRTTGELFF.

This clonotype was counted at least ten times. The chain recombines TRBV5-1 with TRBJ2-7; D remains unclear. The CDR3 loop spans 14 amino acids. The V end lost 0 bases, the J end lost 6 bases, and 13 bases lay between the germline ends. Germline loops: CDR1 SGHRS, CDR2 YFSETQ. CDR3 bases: TGCGCCAGCAGCTTGGGCCCGACTGTGGGCGAGCAGTACTTC. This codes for CASSLGPTVGEQYF.

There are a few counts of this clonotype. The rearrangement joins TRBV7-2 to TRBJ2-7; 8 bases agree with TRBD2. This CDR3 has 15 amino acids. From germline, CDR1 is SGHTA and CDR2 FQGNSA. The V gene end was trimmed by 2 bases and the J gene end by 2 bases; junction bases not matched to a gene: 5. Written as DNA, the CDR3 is TGTGCCAGCAGCTTAAGCAGCGGGGGCCCCTACGAGCAGTACTTC. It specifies CASSLSSGGPYEQYF.

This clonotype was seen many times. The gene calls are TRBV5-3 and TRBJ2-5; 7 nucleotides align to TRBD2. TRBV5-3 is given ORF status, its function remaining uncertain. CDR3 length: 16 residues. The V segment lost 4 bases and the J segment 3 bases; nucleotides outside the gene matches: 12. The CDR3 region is CARSPRGGRGKETQYF. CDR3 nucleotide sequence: TGTGCCAGAAGCCCCCGGGGCGGGAGAGGGAAAGAGACCCAGTACTTC.

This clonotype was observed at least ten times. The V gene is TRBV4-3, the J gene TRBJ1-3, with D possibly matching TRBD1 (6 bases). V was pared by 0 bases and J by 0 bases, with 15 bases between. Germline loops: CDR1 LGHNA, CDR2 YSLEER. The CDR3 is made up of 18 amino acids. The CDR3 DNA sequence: TGCGCCAGCAGCCAAGATTGGGGGCAGGCCCGCTCTGGAAACACCATATATTTT. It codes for CASSQDWGQARSGNTIYF.

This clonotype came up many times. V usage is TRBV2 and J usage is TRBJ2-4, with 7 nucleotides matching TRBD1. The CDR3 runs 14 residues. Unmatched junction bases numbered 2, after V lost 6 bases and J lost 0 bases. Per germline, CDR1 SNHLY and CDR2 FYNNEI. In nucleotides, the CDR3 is TGTGCCAGCAGAGACAGGGCAGCCAAAAACATTCAGTACTTC. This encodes CASRDRAAKNIQYF.

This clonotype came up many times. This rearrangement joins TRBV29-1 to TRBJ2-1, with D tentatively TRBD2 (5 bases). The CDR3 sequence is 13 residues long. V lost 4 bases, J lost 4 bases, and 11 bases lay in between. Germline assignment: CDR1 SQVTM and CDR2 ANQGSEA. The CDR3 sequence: CSVAGEGYNEQFF. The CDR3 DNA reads TGCAGCGTTGCCGGGGAAGGATACAATGAGCAGTTCTTC.

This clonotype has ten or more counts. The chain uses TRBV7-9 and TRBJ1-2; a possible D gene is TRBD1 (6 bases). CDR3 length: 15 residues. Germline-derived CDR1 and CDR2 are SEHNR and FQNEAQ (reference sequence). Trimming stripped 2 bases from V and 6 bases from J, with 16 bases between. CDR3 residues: CASSLTEQGLNGYTF. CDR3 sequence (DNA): TGTGCCAGCAGCTTAACGGAACAGGGTTTGAATGGCTACACCTTC.